This TCR beta chain was found in a study of vaccination effects on CD4 cells after COVID-19. The protocol was immunoSEQ multiplex PCR, while the TCRdb copy is restricted to in-frame clones and leaves out a portion. The table lists 70,000 to 85,000 clones, about 80% of them singletons. Using viral peptide pools, the ViraFEST assay grew out antigen-specific CD4+ T cells prior to sequencing. At the end of around eleven days of culture, CD4+ T cells were isolated. Everyone in the study got two shots of either the BNT162b2 or mRNA-1273 vaccine. IL-2 at about 10 IU/ml and peptides at about 9.2 ug/ml were added to cultured PBMC, roughly 1.8 million per well. A remark on this clone: Its specificity is unknown.

Sequenced material: CD4+ T cells from PBMCs cultured with HCoV-229E spike peptides, taken after COVID-19 vaccination. The clonotype comes from a human donor who received a COVID-19 vaccine.

The CDR3 DNA sequence: TGTGCCAGCAACCGGGCAAACACAGATACGCAGTATTTT. Its translation is CASNRANTDTQYF. This chain joins TRBV6-5 and TRBJ2-3; D call uncertain. V gave up 7 bases and J gave up 2 bases, with 10 bases separating them. Germline CDR1 MNHEY, CDR2 SVGAGI. This CDR3 is built from 13 residues.